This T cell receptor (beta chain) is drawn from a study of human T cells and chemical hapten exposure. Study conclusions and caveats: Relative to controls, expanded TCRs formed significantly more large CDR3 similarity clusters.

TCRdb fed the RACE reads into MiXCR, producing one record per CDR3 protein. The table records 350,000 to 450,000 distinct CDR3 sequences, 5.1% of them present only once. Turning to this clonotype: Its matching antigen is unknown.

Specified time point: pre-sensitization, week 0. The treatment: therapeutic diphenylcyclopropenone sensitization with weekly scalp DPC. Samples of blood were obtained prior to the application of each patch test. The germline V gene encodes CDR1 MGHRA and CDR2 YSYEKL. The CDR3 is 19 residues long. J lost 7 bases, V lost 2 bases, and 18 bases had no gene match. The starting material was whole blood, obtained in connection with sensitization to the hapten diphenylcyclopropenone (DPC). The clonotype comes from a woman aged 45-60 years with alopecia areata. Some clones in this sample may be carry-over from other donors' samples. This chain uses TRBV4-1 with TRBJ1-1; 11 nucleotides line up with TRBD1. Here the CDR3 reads CASSQRVPGQGVAAGEAFF. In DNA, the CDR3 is TGCGCCAGCAGCCAACGCGTCCCGGGACAGGGGGTGGCAGCGGGTGAAGCTTTCTTT.